A single sample is the source of the 4 T cell receptor beta chains below, sequenced in a study of graft-versus-host responses after intestinal transplantation. Assay used: immunoSEQ multiplex PCR; TCRdb lists only in-frame clones, some missing. The sample has roughly 130,000 clones; around 90% are singletons. Their cognate antigens are unknown. Sequencing was performed on unstimulated CD4+ T cells sorted from spleen or lymph node cells, taken before intestinal transplant. These receptor sequences come from a human donor who received an intestinal transplant.

Only one count was recorded for this clone. The chain carries TRBV27 and TRBJ1-1; 9 nucleotides agree with TRBD1. Trimming removed 5 bases from V and 3 bases from J; junction bases left unmatched: 7. CDR1 and CDR2 (germline): MNHEY, SMNVEV (reference sequence). This CDR3 region has 15 residues. CDR3: CASSVQGARHTEAFF. CDR3 coding DNA: TGTGCCAGCAGTGTACAGGGGGCCAGGCACACTGAAGCTTTCTTT.

V is TRBV28 and J is TRBJ2-7; D possibly corresponds to TRBD2 (6 bases). CDR3 size: 17 residues. V lost 1 base to trimming and J lost 2 bases, with 18 bases between them. Germline V CDR1 and CDR2: MDHEN, SYDVKM. This CDR3 is CASSLYIPPSSAYEQYF. The CDR3 region has the DNA TGTGCCAGCAGTTTATATATCCCCCCATCTAGCGCCTACGAGCAGTACTTC. The complete variable domain, with remaining parts taken from reference TRBV28 and TRBJ2-7, reads DVKVTQSSRYLVKRTGEKVFLECVQDMDHENMFWYRQDPGLGLRLIYFSYDVKMKEKGDIPEGYSVSREKKERFSLILESASTNQTSMYLCASSLYIPPSSAYEQYFGPGTRLTVT.

This sequence joins TRBV5-5 and TRBJ2-3; D may match TRBD1 or TRBD2 (6 bases each). The V end lost 3 bases, the J end lost 3 bases, and 17 bases lay between the germline ends. The CDR3 length is 16 residues. Germline assignment: CDR1 SGHKS and CDR2 YYEKEE (reference sequence). The CDR3 bases are TGTGCCAGCAGCTCCTTCGGGGGCGGTGGGACAGATACGCAGTATTTT. Protein product: CASSSFGGGGTDTQYF. The full variable domain, completed using reference TRBV5-5 and TRBJ2-3, is DAGVTQSPTHLIKTRGQQVTLRCSPISGHKSVSWYQQVLGQGPQFIFQYYEKEERGRGNFPDRFSARQFPNYSSELNVNALLLGDSALYLCASSSFGGGGTDTQYFGPGTRLTVL.

This sequence joins TRBV30 and TRBJ2-1; D unclear. Per germline, CDR1 GTSNPN and CDR2 SVGIG (reference sequence). Deletions cut 2 bases from V and 9 bases from J, with 11 bases between. This CDR3 region has 12 residues. DNA for the CDR3: TGTGCCTGGAGTCATGCCGGGCCTGAGCAGTTCTTC. This gives the protein CAWSHAGPEQFF.